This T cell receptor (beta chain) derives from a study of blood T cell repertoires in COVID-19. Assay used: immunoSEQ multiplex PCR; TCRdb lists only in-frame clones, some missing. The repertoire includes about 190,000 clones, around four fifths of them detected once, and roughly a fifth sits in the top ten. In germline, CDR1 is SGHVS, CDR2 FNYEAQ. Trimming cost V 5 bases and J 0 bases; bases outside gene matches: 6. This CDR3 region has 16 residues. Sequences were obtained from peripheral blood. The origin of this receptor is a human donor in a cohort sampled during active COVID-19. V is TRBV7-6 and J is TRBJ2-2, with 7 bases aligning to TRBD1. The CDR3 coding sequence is TGTGCCAGCAGCACCCAGACAGGGACGAACACCGGGGAGCTGTTTTTT. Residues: CASSTQTGTNTGELFF.